This TCR beta chain was obtained from a study of T cell repertoires in aging, cancer and after chemotherapy. About the study: Six age groups, ranging from 30 or younger to 70 or older, included the donors. Patients with glioblastoma brain tumors were sampled before and after temozolomide-based therapy. Findings and caveats of the study: Healthy donors lost TCR diversity with age mainly through richness, cancer patients through richness and evenness. Untreated cancer patients had significantly lower blood TCR diversity than age-matched healthy donors.

Rearranged V-D-J TRB sequences were amplified with a mixed TRB-A/B primer pool. Using its own MiXCR run on the multiplex PCR reads, TCRdb lists one record per CDR3 protein. The data show roughly 5,600 distinct CDR3 sequences, 25% to 30% seen once. This clonotype appeared a single time. Its cognate antigen is unknown. TCR beta rearrangements were amplified from peripheral blood genomic DNA. The source material was blood. The receptor was isolated from a human donor with a solid tumor.

CDR3 region: CSAREVPWETQYF. The CDR3 DNA reads as TGCAGTGCTAGAGAAGTGCCGTGGGAGACCCAGTACTTC. The rearrangement uses TRBV20-1 and TRBJ2-5; D is ambiguous. Trimming took 0 bases from V and 5 from J, leaving 10 bases between them. The CDR3 length is 13 residues. Germline CDR1 and CDR2: DFQATT and SNEGSKA (reference sequence).